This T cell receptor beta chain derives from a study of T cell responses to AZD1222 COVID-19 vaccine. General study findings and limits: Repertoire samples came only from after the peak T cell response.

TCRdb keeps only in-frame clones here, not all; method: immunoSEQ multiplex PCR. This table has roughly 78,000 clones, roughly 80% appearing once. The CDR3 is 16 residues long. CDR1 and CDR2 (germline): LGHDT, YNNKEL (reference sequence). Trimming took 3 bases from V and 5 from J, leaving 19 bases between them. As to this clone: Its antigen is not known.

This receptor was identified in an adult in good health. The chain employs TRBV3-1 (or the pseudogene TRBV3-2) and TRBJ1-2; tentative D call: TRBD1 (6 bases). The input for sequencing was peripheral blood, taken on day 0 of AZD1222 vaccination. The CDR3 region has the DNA TGTGCCAGCAGCCAGAGGGGCTCGGGACAACCTTATGGCTACACCTTC. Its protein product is CASSQRGSGQPYGYTF.